The rows below give T cell receptor beta chains drawn from one sample of a study of graft-versus-host responses after intestinal transplantation. This table comes from immunoSEQ multiplex PCR, and its TCRdb copy is limited to in-frame clones, with some not included. The sample carries 43,000 or so clones, about 95% recorded once. The sample was PBMCs, taken about 11 months after intestinal transplant. All receptors come from a human patient who received an intestinal transplant, so some T cells may come from the graft donor. The CDR3 runs from the conserved cysteine through the conserved F or W. A D gene is named only where the DNA matches it firmly. Expanded clones get a size class; other rows say once, few or many, or leave the size out.

clone_size: NA
v_call: TRBV25-1
j_call: TRBJ2-7
d_call: NA
cdr3_nt: TGTGCCAGCAGTCGTTACGGACTAGGGGGCTCCTACGAGCAGTACTTC
cdr3_aa: CASSRYGLGGSYEQYF

clone_size: NA
v_call: TRBV28
j_call: TRBJ2-7
d_call: NA
cdr3_nt: TGTGCCAGCCGGAACAGGGCGGTCTACGAGCAGTACTTC
cdr3_aa: CASRNRAVYEQYF

clone_size: NA
v_call: TRBV19
j_call: TRBJ1-1
d_call: TRBD1
cdr3_nt: TGTGCCAGTAGTATTCACTGGACAGGGGGTTTTGTGAACACTGAAGCTTTCTTT
cdr3_aa: CASSIHWTGGFVNTEAFF

clone_size: NA
v_call: TRBV5-1
j_call: TRBJ2-5
d_call: NA
cdr3_nt: TGCGCCAGCAGCCCCCAGGAAAGGGTCCAAGAGACCCAGTACTTC
cdr3_aa: CASSPQERVQETQYF

clone_size: NA
v_call: TRBV2
j_call: TRBJ2-2
d_call: NA
cdr3_nt: TGTGCCAGCATTTTTTCCCGACTCTCTAACACCGGGGAGCTGTTTTTT
cdr3_aa: CASIFSRLSNTGELFF

clone_size: NA
v_call: TRBV6-5
j_call: TRBJ2-3
d_call: NA
cdr3_nt: TGTGCCAGCAGTCAGGATCAGGGCCCAGATACGCAGTATTTT
cdr3_aa: CASSQDQGPDTQYF

clone_size: NA
v_call: TRBV28
j_call: TRBJ2-7
d_call: NA
cdr3_nt: TGTGCCAGCAGTTTATATTCTGGGGAGACCTACGAGCAGTACTTC
cdr3_aa: CASSLYSGETYEQYF

clone_size: NA
v_call: TRBV5-4
j_call: TRBJ1-1
d_call: TRBD1
cdr3_nt: TGTGCCAGCAGCTCGGATGGACAGGGTGAAGCTTTCTTT
cdr3_aa: CASSSDGQGEAFF

clone_size: NA
v_call: TRBV12-5
j_call: TRBJ2-6
d_call: NA
cdr3_nt: TGTGCTAGTGGCCCTACGCGGGGGCAGGGAGGAGCTGGGGCCAACGTCCTGACTTTC
cdr3_aa: CASGPTRGQGGAGANVLTF

clone_size: NA
v_call: TRBV29-1
j_call: TRBJ2-7
d_call: TRBD2
cdr3_nt: TGCAGCGTTGGGGGACTATTGGAGACACTTGCGGGGGAGCAGTACTTC
cdr3_aa: CSVGGLLETLAGEQYF

clone_size: once
v_call: TRBV5-6
j_call: TRBJ2-7
d_call: NA
cdr3_nt: TGTGCCAGCAGCGTATCCTACGAGCAGTACTTC
cdr3_aa: CASSVSYEQYF

clone_size: NA
v_call: TRBV6-5
j_call: TRBJ2-5
d_call: NA
cdr3_nt: TGTGCCAGCCACCCTGCTTTGGGAGAGACCCAGTACTTC
cdr3_aa: CASHPALGETQYF

clone_size: once
v_call: TRBV6-5
j_call: TRBJ2-3
d_call: NA
cdr3_nt: TGTGCCAGCAGCGACACAGATACGCAGTATTTT
cdr3_aa: CASSDTDTQYF

clone_size: once
v_call: TRBV5-1
j_call: TRBJ1-1
d_call: NA
cdr3_nt: TGCGCCAGCAGCTTAGGGCGGGGGGCGTTCACTGAAGCTTTCTTT
cdr3_aa: CASSLGRGAFTEAFF

clone_size: NA
v_call: TRBV27
j_call: TRBJ1-1
d_call: TRBD1
cdr3_nt: TGTGCCAGCAACCAAAGACAGGGATTTCCTACTGAAGCTTTCTTT
cdr3_aa: CASNQRQGFPTEAFF

clone_size: few
v_call: TRBV18
j_call: TRBJ1-1
d_call: TRBD1
cdr3_nt: TGTGCCAGCTCACCAGGGACAGACACTGAAGCTTTCTTT
cdr3_aa: CASSPGTDTEAFF

clone_size: NA
v_call: TRBV6-5
j_call: TRBJ1-1
d_call: NA
cdr3_nt: TGTGCCAGCAGCGACGGTCGGGGCACTGAAGCTTTCTTT
cdr3_aa: CASSDGRGTEAFF

clone_size: NA
v_call: TRBV5-4
j_call: TRBJ2-2
d_call: TRBD2
cdr3_nt: TGTGCCAGCGGGGAGACTAGCCGTGGGGAGCTGTTTTTT
cdr3_aa: CASGETSRGELFF

clone_size: NA
v_call: TRBV27
j_call: TRBJ2-7
d_call: TRBD2
cdr3_nt: TGTGCCAGCAGCTCAGGACTAGCGGGAGGTTACGAGCAGTACTTC
cdr3_aa: CASSSGLAGGYEQYF

clone_size: NA
v_call: TRBV7-3
j_call: TRBJ2-1
d_call: NA
cdr3_nt: TGTGCCAGCAGCCCCATGCGGGGCTCTGAATCCTACAATGAGCAGTTCTTC
cdr3_aa: CASSPMRGSESYNEQFF

clone_size: NA
v_call: TRBV6-1
j_call: TRBJ2-7
d_call: NA
cdr3_nt: TGTGCCAGCACCAGCAGTTACGAGCAGTACTTC
cdr3_aa: CASTSSYEQYF

clone_size: once
v_call: TRBV6-5
j_call: TRBJ2-1
d_call: NA
cdr3_nt: TGTGCCAGCAGTTACTCGATTAGGGGCCGGAATGAGCAGTTCTTC
cdr3_aa: CASSYSIRGRNEQFF

clone_size: NA
v_call: TRBV4-1
j_call: TRBJ1-1
d_call: NA
cdr3_nt: TGCGCCAGCAGCCAAAAGGAGCTGAACACTGAAGCTTTCTTT
cdr3_aa: CASSQKELNTEAFF

clone_size: once
v_call: TRBV7-6
j_call: TRBJ1-2
d_call: TRBD1
cdr3_nt: TGTGCCAGCAGCTGGGACAGCCAGGGCTATGGCTACACCTTC
cdr3_aa: CASSWDSQGYGYTF

clone_size: NA
v_call: TRBV29-1
j_call: TRBJ1-1
d_call: TRBD1
cdr3_nt: TGCAGCGTGACATACAGGGGGCCCACGAACACTGAAGCTTTCTTT
cdr3_aa: CSVTYRGPTNTEAFF

clone_size: NA
v_call: TRBV12-5
j_call: TRBJ2-2
d_call: NA
cdr3_nt: TGTGCTAGTGGTTTGGCAAGTCACACCGGGGAGCTGTTTTTT
cdr3_aa: CASGLASHTGELFF

clone_size: once
v_call: TRBV5-1
j_call: TRBJ2-1
d_call: TRBD1
cdr3_nt: TGCGCCAGCAGCATCGACAGGGGGTCGGAGCAGTTCTTC
cdr3_aa: CASSIDRGSEQFF

clone_size: NA
v_call: TRBV10-3
j_call: TRBJ2-7
d_call: TRBD1
cdr3_nt: TGTGCCACAGGGACAGGGGACCTCGAGCAGTACTTC
cdr3_aa: CATGTGDLEQYF

clone_size: NA
v_call: TRBV10-3
j_call: TRBJ2-1
d_call: NA
cdr3_nt: TGTGCCATCAGGGACACGGGTCGAGACAATGAGCAGTTCTTC
cdr3_aa: CAIRDTGRDNEQFF

clone_size: NA
v_call: TRBV10-1
j_call: TRBJ1-1
d_call: TRBD1
cdr3_nt: TGCGCCAGCAGTTGGGACAGCAACACTGAAGCTTTCTTT
cdr3_aa: CASSWDSNTEAFF

clone_size: NA
v_call: TRBV28
j_call: TRBJ1-3
d_call: NA
cdr3_nt: TGTGCCAGCAAGCCGGGACAACTAAACACCATATATTTT
cdr3_aa: CASKPGQLNTIYF

clone_size: NA
v_call: TRBV15
j_call: TRBJ2-3
d_call: NA
cdr3_nt: TGTGCCACCAGCAGAGATCAGGGGTCAGATACGCAGTATTTT
cdr3_aa: CATSRDQGSDTQYF

clone_size: NA
v_call: TRBV29-1
j_call: TRBJ2-4
d_call: NA
cdr3_nt: TGCAGCGTTGGGACAAAACTAGCCAAAAACATTCAGTACTTC
cdr3_aa: CSVGTKLAKNIQYF

clone_size: NA
v_call: TRBV2
j_call: TRBJ1-4
d_call: NA
cdr3_nt: TGTGCCAGCAGTGAAGGACAGGCTGTTAAGGAAAAACTGTTTTTT
cdr3_aa: CASSEGQAVKEKLFF

clone_size: NA
v_call: TRBV4-2
j_call: TRBJ1-2
d_call: NA
cdr3_nt: TGTGCCAGCAGCCAGGCTGATGGACAGTCAGCAACCTTC
cdr3_aa: CASSQADGQSATF

clone_size: NA
v_call: TRBV18
j_call: TRBJ2-2
d_call: TRBD2
cdr3_nt: TGTGCCAGCTCACCACTACTAGCGGGAGTCGCGAACACCGGGGAGCTGTTTTTT
cdr3_aa: CASSPLLAGVANTGELFF

clone_size: NA
v_call: TRBV6-5
j_call: TRBJ2-7
d_call: NA
cdr3_nt: TGTGCCAGCAGTTATCAGGGCCCCTACGAGCAGTACTTC
cdr3_aa: CASSYQGPYEQYF

clone_size: NA
v_call: TRBV6-5
j_call: TRBJ2-1
d_call: NA
cdr3_nt: TGTGCCAGCAGCTTGGGACTTCGTTCCAGGAATGAGCAGTTCTTC
cdr3_aa: CASSLGLRSRNEQFF

clone_size: NA
v_call: TRBV10-3
j_call: TRBJ1-2
d_call: TRBD1
cdr3_nt: TGTGCCACGGGTCGGGACAGTCGGGGGTATGGCTACACCTTC
cdr3_aa: CATGRDSRGYGYTF

clone_size: NA
v_call: TRBV27
j_call: TRBJ2-1
d_call: NA
cdr3_nt: TGTGCCAGCAGTCACATGGGTGGCAATGAGCAGTTCTTC
cdr3_aa: CASSHMGGNEQFF

clone_size: NA
v_call: TRBV9
j_call: TRBJ1-1
d_call: NA
cdr3_nt: TGTGCCAGCAGCGCGGGGGATCGGGACACTGAAGCTTTCTTT
cdr3_aa: CASSAGDRDTEAFF

clone_size: NA
v_call: TRBV10-2
j_call: TRBJ2-7
d_call: TRBD2
cdr3_nt: TGCGCCAGCAGCAGACCGGGACTAGCGGGGTACGAGCAGTACTTC
cdr3_aa: CASSRPGLAGYEQYF

clone_size: NA
v_call: TRBV30
j_call: TRBJ2-1
d_call: NA
cdr3_nt: TGTGCCTGGAGTCCCCCTGCCTACAATGAGCAGTTCTTC
cdr3_aa: CAWSPPAYNEQFF

clone_size: NA
v_call: TRBV10-3
j_call: TRBJ2-7
d_call: NA
cdr3_nt: TGTGCCATCAGTGAGAGACAGACCTACGAGCAGTACTTC
cdr3_aa: CAISERQTYEQYF

clone_size: few
v_call: TRBV10-2
j_call: TRBJ1-4
d_call: NA
cdr3_nt: TGCGCCAGCAGTGGCCGGGCAACTAATGAAAAACTGTTTTTT
cdr3_aa: CASSGRATNEKLFF

clone_size: NA
v_call: TRBV6-6
j_call: TRBJ1-1
d_call: TRBD1
cdr3_nt: TGTGCCAGCAGTTACAGGGGGCAGAGGACTGAAGCTTTCTTT
cdr3_aa: CASSYRGQRTEAFF

clone_size: NA
v_call: TRBV7-9
j_call: TRBJ1-3
d_call: NA
cdr3_nt: TGTGCCAGCAGCTTTTCCACCATATATTTT
cdr3_aa: CASSFSTIYF